The 27 T cell receptor beta chains presented below share a single source sample, sequenced in a study of CD8 T cells in ankylosing spondylitis. One entry per CDR3 protein results from TCRdb running MiXCR on the 5' RACE reads. The sample lists some 42,000 distinct CDR3 sequences, around 2.8% occurring once. What was sequenced was blood, either unsorted or a sorted T cell fraction (not recorded which). The source of these receptors is a male donor with ankylosing spondylitis or in good health (not recorded which).

This clonotype was found many times. This sequence joins TRBV24-1 and TRBJ2-7; 7 positions agree with TRBD2. From germline, CDR1 is KGHDR and CDR2 SFDVKD. CDR3 length: 17 residues. V lost 4 bases, J lost 7 bases, and 18 bases stayed unmatched. CDR3 sequence reads: CATSDGPEVGGSREQYF. The CDR3 DNA follows: TGTGCCACCAGTGACGGGCCCGAGGTGGGCGGGAGTCGGGAGCAGTACTTC.

This clonotype was seen many times. V and J are TRBV9 and TRBJ2-3; D unresolved. The V gene lost 0 bases and the J gene lost 2 bases, with 13 bases spanning the gap. The germline CDR1 and CDR2 sequences are SGDLS and YYNGEE. The CDR3 is 16 residues long. The CDR3 DNA follows: TGTGCCAGCAGCGTAGCTGAGCGCCTATCCACAGATACGCAGTATTTT. Encoded protein: CASSVAERLSTDTQYF.

This clonotype was counted ten times or more. J is TRBJ2-5 and V is TRBV9; D tentatively fits TRBD1 or TRBD2 (6 bases each). Trimming left V 3 bases short and J 4 bases short, with 16 bases between. Germline V gene lookup returns CDR1 SGDLS and CDR2 YYNGEE. The CDR3 has 15 residues. The CDR3 region is CASSAMRGVGETQYF. The DNA of the CDR3 is TGTGCCAGCAGCGCAATGAGGGGGGTTGGAGAGACCCAGTACTTC.

Regarding this clonotype: Because it lacks the conserved phenylalanine or tryptophan at the end, this CDR3 is likely a read error. The V call is TRBV9, the J call TRBJ2-1; D tentatively reads TRBD1 or TRBD2 (7 bases each). Germline CDR1 is SGDLS and CDR2 is YYNGEE. The CDR3 contains 15 residues. V was pared by 4 bases and J by 7 bases, with 18 bases between. CDR3 loop: CASSPPQGGGNEQFS. In DNA form, the CDR3 reads TGTGCCAGCAGCCCCCCCCAGGGGGGGGGAAATGAGCAGTTCTCC.

There are many counts of this clonotype. V usage is TRBV9 and J usage is TRBJ1-6; 7 bases are shared with TRBD1. Germline CDR1 reads SGDLS; CDR2 reads YYNGEE. The CDR3 spans 15 residues. V lost 2 bases to trimming and J lost 8 bases; unmatched junction nucleotides: 7. The CDR3, as DNA: TGTGCCAGCAGCGTCACAGGGGCCGGGGATTCACCCCTCCACTTT. Its protein is CASSVTGAGDSPLHF.

This clonotype came up many times. The genes are TRBV9 and TRBJ1-6; D might be TRBD1 (5 bases). V dropped 2 bases and J dropped 4 bases, with 10 bases sitting between them. The CDR3 is 15 residues long. CDR1 SGDLS and CDR2 YYNGEE come from the germline V gene. CDR3 bases: TGTGCCAGCAGCGTCGGGACGGCGTATAATTCACCCCTCCACTTT. Its protein is CASSVGTAYNSPLHF.

This clonotype has a count of ten or more. V gene TRBV9 combines with J gene TRBJ2-7, with 9 positions matching TRBD1. In germline, CDR1 is SGDLS, CDR2 YYNGEE. V lost 3 bases, J lost 7 bases, and 8 bases stayed unmatched. The CDR3 totals 14 residues. This CDR3 is CASSAPGTGREQYF. The CDR3 DNA reads TGTGCCAGCAGCGCCCCCGGGACAGGGCGGGAGCAGTACTTC. The full variable domain, with the rest looked up from reference TRBV9 and TRBJ2-7, is DSGVTQTPKHLITATGQRVTLRCSPRSGDLSVYWYQQSLDQGLQFLIQYYNGEERAKGNILERFSAQQFPDLHSELNLSSLELGDSALYFCASSAPGTGREQYFGPGTRLTVT.

This clonotype was observed at least ten times. The chain has TRBV9 and TRBJ1-6; D not resolved. The V gene's germline CDR1 is SGDLS and CDR2 YYNGEE. V shed 0 bases and J shed 7 bases, with 8 bases lying between them. The length of the CDR3 is 14 residues. The CDR3 DNA sequence: TGTGCCAGCAGCGTAGGAGGGCAGAATTCACCCCTCCACTTT. As protein: CASSVGGQNSPLHF. Using reference TRBV9 and TRBJ1-6 for the parts outside the CDR3, the full variable domain is DSGVTQTPKHLITATGQRVTLRCSPRSGDLSVYWYQQSLDQGLQFLIQYYNGEERAKGNILERFSAQQFPDLHSELNLSSLELGDSALYFCASSVGGQNSPLHFGNGTRLTVT.

This clonotype was seen ten or more times. This chain uses TRBV9 with TRBJ1-4, with 8 bases that match TRBD1. V lost 0 bases and J lost 8; bases outside the gene matches: 6. This CDR3 is 15 amino acids long. From germline, CDR1 is SGDLS and CDR2 YYNGEE. CDR3 region: CASSVAGTGGEKLFF. The CDR3 DNA reads TGTGCCAGCAGCGTAGCCGGGACAGGAGGGGAAAAACTGTTTTTT.

In this sample, this clonotype turned up many times. The chain carries TRBV9 and TRBJ2-2; 12 nucleotides align to TRBD1. CDR1 SGDLS and CDR2 YYNGEE come from the germline V gene. Trimming cost V 4 bases and J 3 bases; bases outside gene matches: 7. The length of the CDR3 is 17 residues. The CDR3 nucleotides are TGTGCCAGCAGCAAACGGGACAGGGGGCTATACACCGGGGAGCTGTTTTTT. Residues: CASSKRDRGLYTGELFF.

This clonotype was seen repeatedly, ten times or more. The V gene is TRBV9, the J gene TRBJ1-3; D is uncertain. Germline lookup yields CDR1 SGDLS and CDR2 YYNGEE. The CDR3 covers 17 residues. Between the trimmed V and J ends, which lost 0 bases and 4 bases, there was a span of 17 bases. The CDR3 DNA sequence: TGTGCCAGCAGCGTAGACCCTGACCCTTCGGCAGGAAACACCATATATTTT. Amino acid sequence: CASSVDPDPSAGNTIYF.

This clonotype was detected many times. The chain uses TRBV9 and TRBJ1-5, with TRBD1 matching 7 bases. The CDR3 is 15 amino acids. Per germline, CDR1 SGDLS and CDR2 YYNGEE. V was pared by 4 bases and J by 0 bases, with 4 bases of the junction left unmatched. CDR3 nucleotide sequence: TGTGCCAGCAGCCGGGGACAGCCTAGCAATCAGCCCCAGCATTTT. Translated: CASSRGQPSNQPQHF.

This clonotype was observed at least ten times. The rearrangement uses TRBV9 and TRBJ1-6; the match to TRBD1 covers 7 bases. The CDR3 loop spans 16 amino acids. V was pared by 4 bases and J by 7 bases, with 11 bases of the junction left unmatched. The germline V gene has CDR1 SGDLS and CDR2 YYNGEE. For the CDR3, the DNA is TGTGCCAGCAGCCCTCAGACAGGGTTGGGAAATTCACCCCTCCACTTT. Amino acids: CASSPQTGLGNSPLHF.

This clonotype appeared many times. The chain is built from TRBV9 and TRBJ2-1, with D unclear. The germline V gene encodes CDR1 SGDLS and CDR2 YYNGEE. The germline V and J ends were trimmed by 4 bases and 3 bases, with 8 bases remaining between them. The CDR3 extends over 13 amino acids. CDR3 bases: TGTGCCAGCAGCCCCTTATTCTACAATGAGCAGTTCTTC. Amino acid sequence: CASSPLFYNEQFF.

Of note for this clonotype: One end of the junction varies from germline; a read error may be responsible. CDR3 protein: CASSVVATGPGDF. In nucleotides, the CDR3 is TGTGCCAGCAGCGTAGTCGCGACAGGGCCGGGGGACTTC. The chain joins TRBV9 to TRBJ2-1; a possible D gene is TRBD1 (7 bases). This CDR3 has 13 residues. Germline CDR1 and CDR2: SGDLS and YYNGEE.

This clonotype was recorded many times. This chain joins TRBV9 and TRBJ2-3; TRBD2 matches 9 bases. This CDR3 is built from 16 residues. V gave up 0 bases and J gave up 4 bases; unmatched junction bases: 6. Germline lookup yields CDR1 SGDLS and CDR2 YYNGEE. The CDR3 DNA reads TGTGCCAGCAGCGTAGCTAGCGGGAATTTTGCAGATACGCAGTATTTT. This translates into CASSVASGNFADTQYF.

In its sample, this clonotype was seen many times. The rearrangement links TRBV9 to TRBJ1-1; tentative D call: TRBD1 (5 bases). Germline V gene data show CDR1 as SGDLS and CDR2 as YYNGEE. V was cut by 5 bases and J by 0 bases, with 14 bases left in between. The CDR3 loop spans 15 amino acids. The CDR3 sequence is CASRRDDGLNTEAFF. Here the CDR3 DNA reads TGTGCCAGCAGGAGGGACGACGGGCTGAACACTGAAGCTTTCTTT.

The sample holds many counts of this clonotype. V is TRBV9 and J is TRBJ2-1; D possibly corresponds to TRBD2 (6 bases). The V gene's germline CDR1 is SGDLS and CDR2 YYNGEE. CDR3 length: 15 amino acids. The germline V and J ends were trimmed by 3 bases and 5 bases, with 15 bases remaining between them. CDR3 bases: TGTGCCAGCAGCGCAAACCGCGGGACTCACAATGAGCAGTTCTTC. This translates into CASSANRGTHNEQFF.

In this sample, this clonotype turned up many times. The rearrangement uses TRBV9 and TRBJ2-1; TRBD1 matches 7 bases. The junction had 6 bases not matched to a gene; V was cut back by 0 bases and J by 0 bases. The length of the CDR3 is 17 residues. Germline V gene lookup returns CDR1 SGDLS and CDR2 YYNGEE. The CDR3 reads CASSVGGQEISYNEQFF. Here the CDR3 DNA reads TGTGCCAGCAGCGTAGGTGGACAGGAAATCTCCTACAATGAGCAGTTCTTC.

This rearrangement joins TRBV9 to TRBJ2-5, with 8 bases matching TRBD1. This CDR3 region has 15 residues. Germline assignment: CDR1 SGDLS and CDR2 YYNGEE. J lost 5 bases, V lost 0 bases, and 6 bases had no gene match. CDR3 residues: CASSVGTGRWETQYF. The CDR3 DNA sequence: TGTGCCAGCAGCGTAGGGACAGGGCGGTGGGAGACCCAGTACTTC.

This clonotype has a count of ten or more. V gene TRBV9 combines with J gene TRBJ1-5, with TRBD1 as a possible D gene (5 bases). The CDR3 sequence is 15 residues long. Germline V gene sequence: CDR1 SGDLS, CDR2 YYNGEE. With 0 bases removed from V and 5 bases from J, the gap between germline ends came to 12 bases. The CDR3 loop reads CASSVGGRGDQPQHF. As DNA, the CDR3 is TGTGCCAGCAGCGTAGGGGGCCGGGGTGATCAGCCCCAGCATTTT.

This clonotype was counted ten times or more. The chain recombines TRBV9 with TRBJ2-7; the match to TRBD1 covers 10 bases. CDR3 length equals 16 residues. V was pared by 0 bases and J by 3 bases, with 6 bases of the junction left unmatched. Germline CDR1 and CDR2: SGDLS and YYNGEE. As DNA, the CDR3 is TGTGCCAGCAGCGTAGCTGCGGGACAGGGGATCTACGAGCAGTACTTC. This gives the protein CASSVAAGQGIYEQYF.

This clonotype appeared many times. The genes are TRBV9 and TRBJ2-5; tentative D call: TRBD1 (6 bases). The CDR3 is made up of 13 amino acids. V was trimmed by 10 bases and J by 1 base, leaving 14 bases between them. Germline values: CDR1 SGDLS, CDR2 YYNGEE. The chain's CDR3 is CASAGGPQETQYF. CDR3 nucleotide sequence: TGTGCCTCGGCTGGGGGCCCCCAAGAGACCCAGTACTTC.

This clonotype was recorded many times. J is TRBJ2-7 and V is TRBV9; D gene unclear. The CDR3 runs 17 residues. Germline loops: CDR1 SGDLS, CDR2 YYNGEE. Between the trimmed V and J ends, which lost 4 bases and 0 bases, there was a span of 20 bases. The CDR3 protein is CASSPGLRATLSYEQYF. The CDR3 DNA reads as TGTGCCAGCAGCCCAGGCCTACGAGCGACCCTCTCCTACGAGCAGTACTTC. The full variable domain, with the rest looked up from reference TRBV9 and TRBJ2-7, is DSGVTQTPKHLITATGQRVTLRCSPRSGDLSVYWYQQSLDQGLQFLIQYYNGEERAKGNILERFSAQQFPDLHSELNLSSLELGDSALYFCASSPGLRATLSYEQYFGPGTRLTVT.

In this sample, this clonotype turned up many times. The chain employs TRBV9 and TRBJ2-2; maybe TRBD1 (6 bases). The V end was cut by 0 bases, the J end by 6 bases, with 9 bases between. CDR1 and CDR2 (germline): SGDLS, YYNGEE. This CDR3 is 14 amino acids long. The CDR3 DNA reads as TGTGCCAGCAGCGTAGAAGGGGGATCCGGGGAGCTGTTTTTT. Its translation: CASSVEGGSGELFF.

This clonotype came up many times. CDR3 DNA sequence: TGTGCCAGCAGCGTAGACAGCGGACCCAGAGGGGAGCTGTTTTTT. Protein product: CASSVDSGPRGELFF. The V call is TRBV9, the J call TRBJ2-2; tentatively, D is TRBD2 (5 bases). Germline V gene sequence: CDR1 SGDLS, CDR2 YYNGEE. The CDR3 loop spans 15 amino acids. V gave up 0 bases and J gave up 8 bases, with 14 bases separating them.

There are many counts of this clonotype. V usage is TRBV9 and J usage is TRBJ1-2, with 9 bases fitting TRBD1. This CDR3 is 16 amino acids long. V was pared by 2 bases and J by 8 bases, with 13 bases of the junction left unmatched. The germline V gene has CDR1 SGDLS and CDR2 YYNGEE. This chain's CDR3 is CASSVVGGDREDGYTF. Written as DNA, the CDR3 is TGTGCCAGCAGCGTGGTTGGTGGGGACAGGGAGGACGGCTACACCTTC.